Listed here are 26 T cell receptor beta chains from one sample, sequenced in a study of CD8+ T cells in alopecia areata. The sequencing template was cDNA reverse transcribed from extracted RNA. Using immunoSEQ multiplex PCR, the repertoire was profiled, and TCRdb retains in-frame clones only, with some absent. The data show tens of thousands of clones, around 71% seen once. The treatment here: oral pan-JAK inhibitor, 5-10 mg twice daily. The specimen comprised CD8+ T cells sorted from blood, sampled at week 44, from a patient treated with tofacitinib. These receptors were taken from a human donor with alopecia areata.

The chain links TRBV7-9 to TRBJ1-1; tentatively, D is TRBD1 (5 bases). Germline V gives CDR1 SEHNR, CDR2 FQNEAQ (reference sequence). The CDR3 has 12 amino acids. V shed 5 bases and J shed 4 bases, with 8 bases lying between them. CDR3 in amino acids: CASSRGGTEAFF. In nucleotides, the CDR3 is TGTGCCAGCAGCAGGGGAGGCACTGAAGCTTTCTTT.

This CDR3 is CASSQTAESNNEQFF. Written as DNA, the CDR3 is TGCGCCAGCAGCCAGACTGCGGAGTCCAACAATGAGCAGTTCTTC. The chain recombines TRBV4-3 with TRBJ2-1; no clear D gene. Per the germline V gene, CDR1 is LGHNA and CDR2 is YSLEER. The ends were cut back, 3 bases at V and 5 bases at J, with 14 bases in the middle. This CDR3 has 15 amino acids.

This chain uses TRBV5-1 with TRBJ2-7; 9 bases line up with TRBD1. CDR1 is SGHRS, CDR2 YFSETQ, per germline. After removal of 4 bases from V and 1 base from J, the junction contained 3 bases not matched to a gene. The CDR3 consists of 14 residues. CDR3 bases: TGCGCCAGCAGCGTCGGGACAGGGTCCTACGAGCAGTACTTC. It codes for CASSVGTGSYEQYF. The full variable domain, rest sourced from reference TRBV5-1 and TRBJ2-7, is KAGVTQTPRYLIKTRGQQVTLSCSPISGHRSVSWYQQTPGQGLQFLFEYFSETQRNKGNFPGRFSGRQFSNSRSEMNVSTLELGDSALYLCASSVGTGSYEQYFGPGTRLTVT.

The rearrangement joins TRBV29-1 to TRBJ2-2; D is uncertain. V dropped 4 bases and J dropped 7 bases, with 7 bases sitting between them. Germline CDR1 SQVTM, CDR2 ANQGSEA. The CDR3 totals 11 residues. The CDR3 DNA sequence: TGCAGCGTTGTCGGGTTCGGGGAGCTGTTTTTT. This translates into CSVVGFGELFF.

This clone came up once. Other nucleotide sequences from this sample produce the same CDR3. This rearrangement joins TRBV14 to TRBJ1-6; D gene ambiguous. Germline values: CDR1 SGHDN, CDR2 FVKESK. The CDR3 totals 13 residues. V was trimmed by 3 bases and J by 9 bases, leaving 9 bases between them. The CDR3 DNA follows: TGTGCCAGCAGCCAGGGGTCTGGTTCACCCCTCCACTTT. This sequence encodes CASSQGSGSPLHF.

The chain couples TRBV13 to TRBJ1-5; TRBD1 matches at 9 bases. The germline V gene has CDR1 PRHDT and CDR2 FYEKMQ (reference sequence). This CDR3 contains 15 residues. Trimming cost V 4 bases and J 1 base; bases outside gene matches: 2. The CDR3 bases are TGTGCCAGCAGCTCGGGACAGGGAAGCAATCAGCCCCAGCATTTT. Translation: CASSSGQGSNQPQHF.

CDR3 residues: CASSLRRVGTEAFF. The CDR3 nucleotides read TGTGCCAGCAGCTTAAGAAGGGTGGGCACTGAAGCTTTCTTT. V usage is TRBV11-1 and J usage is TRBJ1-1; no clear D. V was clipped by 2 bases and J by 4 bases, with 11 bases between them. The CDR3 totals 14 residues. CDR1 is SGHAT, CDR2 FQDESV, per germline (reference sequence).

For the CDR3, the DNA is TGTGCCAGCAGTAGGCCGGGGACAGTAAGCAATCAGCCCCAGCATTTT. This sequence encodes CASSRPGTVSNQPQHF. The chain carries TRBV2 and TRBJ1-5, with 7 bases matching TRBD1. This CDR3 is 16 amino acids long. The V and J ends lost 5 bases and 1 base, in that order; junction bases with no gene match: 8. Per the germline V gene, CDR1 is SNHLY and CDR2 is FYNNEI.

This sequence joins TRBV11-3 and TRBJ2-5; D is possibly TRBD2 (5 bases). This CDR3 is 13 amino acids long. The germline V gene has CDR1 SGHNT and CDR2 YENEEA. V shed 5 bases and J shed 2 bases, with 9 bases lying between them. CDR3 sequence (DNA): TGTGCCAGCAGCGAGGACTGGCAAGAGACCCAGTACTTC. Translated, it gives CASSEDWQETQYF. Full variable domain (remainder filled in from reference TRBV11-3 and TRBJ2-5): EAGVVQSPRYKIIEKKQPVAFWCNPISGHNTLYWYLQNLGQGPELLIRYENEEAVDDSQLPKDRFSAERLKGVDSTLKIQPAELGDSAVYLCASSEDWQETQYFGPGTRLLVL.

The chain is built from TRBV10-3 and TRBJ2-4; a weak D match, TRBD1 (6 bases). This CDR3 contains 15 residues. CDR1 and CDR2 (germline): ENHRY, SYGVKD. V was cut by 3 bases and J by 1 base, with 10 bases left in between. The CDR3 DNA sequence: TGTGCCATCAGTGACCCCGACAGGGCCAAAAACATTCAGTACTTC. It codes for CAISDPDRAKNIQYF.

This clone was seen more than once but under ten times. V and J are TRBV7-9 and TRBJ1-1; D gene unclear. The germline V and J ends were trimmed by 4 bases and 3 bases, with 12 bases remaining between them. The CDR3 contains 14 residues. Germline-derived CDR1 and CDR2 are SEHNR and FQNEAQ (reference sequence). The chain's CDR3 is CASSSRERDTEAFF. The DNA for the CDR3 is TGTGCCAGCAGCTCCCGGGAGCGAGACACTGAAGCTTTCTTT.

This CDR3 reads CAWGEGSYNEQFF. CDR3 DNA sequence: TGTGCCTGGGGTGAGGGGTCGTACAATGAGCAGTTCTTC. This chain joins TRBV30 and TRBJ2-1; D tentatively fits TRBD1 or TRBD2 (5 bases each). CDR3 length: 13 amino acids. V was shortened by 5 bases and J by 4 bases, with 12 bases between the two germline ends. Germline V gene sequence: CDR1 GTSNPN, CDR2 SVGIG (reference sequence).

The CDR3 DNA sequence: TGCAGTGCTAACGTTGGGACTGAAGCTTTCTTT. This sequence encodes CSANVGTEAFF. This chain links TRBV20-1 with TRBJ1-1; D is ambiguous. CDR1 and CDR2 (germline): DFQATT, SNEGSKA (reference sequence). V shed 4 bases and J shed 5 bases, with 8 bases lying between them. This CDR3 contains 11 residues.

The genes are TRBV2 and TRBJ2-1, with no clear D. V was pared by 6 bases and J by 6 bases, with 18 bases between. CDR1 and CDR2 from the germline V gene are SNHLY and FYNNEI. This CDR3 has 15 amino acids. CDR3 nucleotides: TGTGCCAGCAGCAGTCTCCAAGGGCTAGTCAATGAGCAGTTCTTC. It translates to CASSSLQGLVNEQFF.

This clone was seen a handful of times. J is TRBJ2-1 and V is TRBV29-1; TRBD2 aligns across 9 bases. Germline CDR1 is SQVTM and CDR2 is ANQGSEA. J was trimmed by 5 bases and V by 7 bases; bases with no gene match: 6. The CDR3 consists of 13 residues. Written as DNA, the CDR3 is TGCAGCGCAGCGGGGGGCCGGGACAATGAGCAGTTCTTC. Its translation: CSAAGGRDNEQFF.

The DNA of the CDR3 is TGCAGCGCTAGGGGGGCAGGGGGCAGGGACGAGCAGTACTTC. This sequence encodes CSARGAGGRDEQYF. The rearrangement links TRBV29-1 to TRBJ2-7; TRBD1 agrees at 8 bases. Per the germline V gene, CDR1 is SQVTM and CDR2 is ANQGSEA. The CDR3 is made up of 14 amino acids. J lost 5 bases, V lost 7 bases, and 13 bases had no gene match.

This rearrangement joins TRBV18 to TRBJ2-1, with TRBD1 identical over 7 bases. Germline CDR1 reads KGHSH; CDR2 reads LQKENI. Unmatched junction bases numbered 6, after V lost 6 bases and J lost 4 bases. The CDR3 runs 14 residues. DNA of the CDR3: TGTGCCAGCTCTCCGGGACAGAGTTACAATGAGCAGTTCTTC. Protein product: CASSPGQSYNEQFF.

The chain uses TRBV5-1 and TRBJ1-4; D is unclear. The V gene's germline CDR1 is SGHRS and CDR2 YFSETQ. V shed 6 bases and J shed 8 bases, with 14 bases lying between them. The CDR3 sequence is 13 residues long. The CDR3 coding sequence is TGCGCCAGCATCAACGTGGACTCGGAAAAACTGTTTTTT. Its translation: CASINVDSEKLFF.

In this sample, this clone turned up a few times. The V and J genes are TRBV5-4 and TRBJ2-1; D unresolved. V was shortened by 1 base and J by 8 bases, with 4 bases between the two germline ends. The CDR3 has 11 residues. The germline gives CDR1 SGHNT, CDR2 YYREEE (reference sequence). This CDR3 reads CASSLYDEQFF. The CDR3 nucleotides read TGTGCCAGCAGCTTGTATGATGAGCAGTTCTTC. The whole variable domain, remainder taken from reference TRBV5-4 and TRBJ2-1, is ETGVTQSPTHLIKTRGQQVTLRCSSQSGHNTVSWYQQALGQGPQFIFQYYREEENGRGNFPPRFSGLQFPNYSSELNVNALELDDSALYLCASSLYDEQFFGPGTRLTVL.

The chain uses TRBV4-3 and TRBJ2-3; D is uncertain. This CDR3 region has 16 residues. CDR1 and CDR2 (germline): LGHNA, YSLEER. Trimming took 0 bases from V and 7 from J, leaving 17 bases between them. CDR3 DNA: TGCGCCAGCAGCCAAGATGGGCTCGGGCCGCGAAATACGCAGTATTTT. Translation gives CASSQDGLGPRNTQYF.

This chain joins TRBV12-5 and TRBJ1-5, with TRBD1 matching over 8 bases. The CDR3 is made up of 16 amino acids. Germline assignment: CDR1 LGHNT and CDR2 FRNRAP. The V segment lost 0 bases and the J segment 11 bases; nucleotides outside the gene matches: 12. The CDR3: CASGLVNRGYTTSQHF. As DNA, the CDR3 is TGTGCTAGTGGTTTGGTAAACAGGGGGTATACTACGTCCCAGCATTTT. Using reference TRBV12-5 and TRBJ1-5 for the parts outside the CDR3, the full variable domain is DARVTQTPRHKVTEMGQEVTMRCQPILGHNTVFWYRQTMMQGLELLAYFRNRAPLDDSGMPKDRFSAEMPDATLATLKIQPSEPRDSAVYFCASGLVNRGYTTSQHFGDGTRLSIL.

The chain couples TRBV9 to TRBJ2-1, with 10 positions matching TRBD2. The CDR3 is 15 amino acids. The J segment lost 7 bases and the V segment lost 3 bases, leaving 7 bases of the junction unmatched. Germline assignment: CDR1 SGDLS and CDR2 YYNGEE. CDR3 in amino acids: CASSESGGAFNEQFF. The CDR3 bases are TGTGCCAGCAGCGAAAGCGGGGGGGCTTTTAATGAGCAGTTCTTC.

The chain has TRBV11-3 and TRBJ2-1, with 8 nucleotides matching TRBD2. V shed 7 bases and J 1 base; nucleotides not matched to a gene: 6. This CDR3 spans 15 amino acids. CDR1 SGHNT and CDR2 YENEEA come from the germline V gene. The CDR3 sequence is CASTYERGSYNEQFF. The CDR3 nucleotides are TGTGCCAGCACCTACGAGCGGGGGTCCTACAATGAGCAGTTCTTC.

J is TRBJ1-1 and V is TRBV30, with D perhaps TRBD1 (5 bases). The V gene lost 2 bases and the J gene lost 5 bases, with 12 bases spanning the gap. Germline V CDR1 and CDR2: GTSNPN, SVGIG (reference sequence). CDR3 length: 13 residues. CDR3 residues: CAWSPAGRTEAFF. The CDR3 bases are TGTGCCTGGAGTCCGGCGGGACGGACTGAAGCTTTCTTT.

Only one count was recorded for this clone. The chain employs TRBV29-1 and TRBJ2-1; the match to TRBD2 covers 10 bases. Germline CDR1 reads SQVTM; CDR2 reads ANQGSEA. This CDR3 is built from 14 residues. V lost 6 bases and J lost 5; bases outside the gene matches: 7. The CDR3 sequence: CSVVAGGGNNEQFF. The CDR3 DNA reads as TGCAGCGTGGTAGCGGGGGGCGGGAACAATGAGCAGTTCTTC.

The chain recombines TRBV5-1 with TRBJ2-1, with D unclear. The CDR3 runs 13 residues. Germline-derived CDR1 and CDR2 are SGHRS and YFSETQ. With 5 bases removed from V and 5 bases from J, the gap between germline ends came to 11 bases. The CDR3: CASRYWLNNEQFF. The CDR3 nucleotides read TGCGCCAGCAGGTACTGGCTAAACAATGAGCAGTTCTTC.